These 25 T cell receptor beta chains were all obtained from the same sample, sequenced in a study of T cell responses to AZD1222 COVID-19 vaccine. Clones were sequenced by immunoSEQ multiplex PCR, and TCRdb holds only the in-frame ones, with some missing. The sample records roughly 67,000 clones, more than 70% being singletons. Source: peripheral blood, taken on day 0 of AZD1222 vaccination. The receptors were sampled from an adult in good health.

This rearrangement joins TRBV6-5 to TRBJ1-3; D is ambiguous. Per germline, CDR1 MNHEY and CDR2 SVGAGI. The CDR3 sequence is 13 residues long. The V end lost 2 bases, the J end lost 4 bases, and 6 bases lay between the germline ends. In nucleotides, the CDR3 is TGTGCCAGCAGTTACGGAGGGGGAAACACCATATATTTT. It translates to CASSYGGGNTIYF.

This clone was seen more than once but under ten times. J is TRBJ1-3 and V is TRBV5-1; D might be TRBD1 (5 bases). CDR3 length equals 14 residues. Per germline, CDR1 SGHRS and CDR2 YFSETQ. V was cut by 2 bases and J by 3 bases, with 9 bases left in between. CDR3 nucleotides: TGCGCCAGCAGCTTCACAGGCTTTGGAAACACCATATATTTT. Translating gives CASSFTGFGNTIYF.

J is TRBJ2-7 and V is TRBV6-2 or TRBV6-3, with TRBD2 identical over 10 bases. V shed 0 bases, J shed 2 bases, and the junction held 4 bases outside the gene matches. This CDR3 comprises 16 residues. The germline V gene encodes CDR1 MNHEY and CDR2 SVGEGT. The CDR3 DNA is TGTGCCAGCAGTTACTCGGCTAGCGGGGGAACCTACGAGCAGTACTTC. It specifies CASSYSASGGTYEQYF.

The chain links TRBV7-2 to TRBJ2-5, with D possibly being TRBD2 (5 bases). The CDR3 consists of 14 residues. Germline CDR1 SGHTA, CDR2 FQGNSA. V was cut by 1 base and J by 4 bases, with 10 bases left in between. CDR3 nucleotides: TGTGCCAGCAGCTTAGGTCCTAGCCGAGAGACCCAGTACTTC. Translated, it gives CASSLGPSRETQYF.

The chain uses TRBV6-5 and TRBJ1-2, with D possibly matching TRBD1 (5 bases). Trimming left V 5 bases short and J 6 bases short, with 13 bases between. In germline, CDR1 is MNHEY, CDR2 SVGAGI. CDR3 length equals 13 residues. The CDR3 DNA sequence: TGTGCCAGCAGTCGGGGGTCTCGGCATGGCTACACCTTC. This codes for CASSRGSRHGYTF.

The CDR3 DNA reads TGTGCCAGCAGTCGTTCGGCCTTCACAGATACGCAGTATTTT. As protein: CASSRSAFTDTQYF. The rearrangement uses TRBV27 and TRBJ2-3; D is unclear. The CDR3 is 14 residues long. Germline V gene data show CDR1 as MNHEY and CDR2 as SMNVEV (reference sequence). V shed 5 bases and J shed 2 bases, with 11 bases lying between them.

This clone was picked up a small number of times. The chain uses TRBV7-9 and TRBJ2-7; the D call may be TRBD1 or TRBD2 (7 bases each). Germline lookup yields CDR1 SEHNR and CDR2 FQNEAQ (reference sequence). The CDR3 consists of 14 residues. The germline V and J ends were trimmed by 4 bases and 4 bases, with 14 bases remaining between them. CDR3 region: CASSSTGRVYEQYF. The CDR3 coding sequence is TGTGCCAGCAGCTCGACAGGGAGGGTATACGAGCAGTACTTC.

J is TRBJ2-5 and V is TRBV7-9; 10 positions agree with TRBD2. V trimming: 4 bases; J trimming: 3 bases; junction bases outside the gene matches: 2. CDR1 and CDR2 (germline): SEHNR, FQNEAQ (reference sequence). The CDR3 is made up of 14 amino acids. The CDR3 loop is CASSSGLAEETQYF. The CDR3, as DNA: TGTGCCAGCAGCTCCGGACTAGCGGAAGAGACCCAGTACTTC.

The chain couples TRBV5-1 to TRBJ1-4; D not certain. V gave up 3 bases and J gave up 6 bases, with 15 bases separating them. The CDR3 length is 15 residues. CDR1 is SGHRS and CDR2 is YFSETQ in the germline V gene. CDR3: CASSWAKGNDEKLFF. The CDR3 coding sequence is TGCGCCAGCAGCTGGGCGAAAGGCAACGATGAAAAACTGTTTTTT.

The gene calls are TRBV9 and TRBJ2-1, with TRBD2 as a possible D gene (7 bases). Between the trimmed V and J ends, which lost 4 bases and 8 bases, there was a span of 22 bases. CDR1 and CDR2 from the germline V gene are SGDLS and YYNGEE. The CDR3 covers 16 residues. DNA of the CDR3: TGTGCCAGCAGCCCCCATGGCGGGGGCCCTACCGATGAGCAGTTCTTC. This translates into CASSPHGGGPTDEQFF.

The chain recombines TRBV7-9 with TRBJ2-2; 7 nucleotides line up with TRBD1. The CDR3 is made up of 15 amino acids. Germline lookup yields CDR1 SEHNR and CDR2 FQNEAQ (reference sequence). V gave up 5 bases and J gave up 4 bases; unmatched junction bases: 7. The CDR3 loop is CASSTAGTVTGELFF. The CDR3 DNA reads TGTGCCAGCAGCACAGCCGGGACAGTCACCGGGGAGCTGTTTTTT.

The chain has TRBV28 and TRBJ2-7; tentative D call: TRBD1 (7 bases). Trimming stripped 3 bases from V and 1 base from J, with 13 bases between. This CDR3 has 15 residues. Germline V gene data show CDR1 as MDHEN and CDR2 as SYDVKM. CDR3 protein: CASSFRGATSYEQYF. The CDR3 bases are TGTGCCAGCAGTTTCAGGGGGGCGACGTCCTACGAGCAGTACTTC.

This chain connects TRBV30 to TRBJ1-2; no firm D call. From germline, CDR1 is GTSNPN and CDR2 SVGIG (reference sequence). The CDR3 contains 12 residues. V was trimmed by 7 bases and J by 2 bases, leaving 11 bases between them. CDR3 nucleotide sequence: TGTGCCTCTATCGAGGGAAACTATGGCTACACCTTC. Protein: CASIEGNYGYTF.

This clone was seen just once. The chain is built from TRBV9 and TRBJ2-1; no firm D call. This CDR3 has 13 residues. The germline V gene has CDR1 SGDLS and CDR2 YYNGEE. Trimming took off 0 bases at V and 7 bases at J, with 8 bases between the two ends. The CDR3 bases are TGTGCCAGCAGCGTAGGGATTTGGAATGAGCAGTTCTTC. Translation: CASSVGIWNEQFF.

The J gene is TRBJ2-4, the V gene TRBV19; D ambiguous. V shed 4 bases and J shed 1 base, with 8 bases lying between them. The V gene's germline CDR1 is LNHDA and CDR2 SQIVND (reference sequence). The CDR3 loop spans 14 amino acids. The CDR3 loop reads CASSTTGAKNIQYF. The CDR3 DNA reads as TGTGCCAGTAGTACCACCGGGGCCAAAAACATTCAGTACTTC.

The chain couples TRBV6-6 to TRBJ1-2; D is undetermined. Trimming cost V 2 bases and J 3 bases, with 13 bases left between them. From germline, CDR1 is MNHNY and CDR2 SVGAGI (reference sequence). This CDR3 spans 15 amino acids. The CDR3 DNA reads TGTGCCAGCAGTTACGGCGGGCGAAATGACTATGGCTACACCTTC. Its translation is CASSYGGRNDYGYTF.

This clone has only one observation. This chain joins TRBV10-3 and TRBJ1-2; 10 nucleotides line up with TRBD1. The V gene's germline CDR1 is ENHRY and CDR2 SYGVKD. The CDR3 is made up of 14 amino acids. V gave up 6 bases and J gave up 7 bases; unmatched junction bases: 8. The CDR3 DNA is TGTGCCATCAGCGTAGACAGGGGGCGGGGTGGCTACACCTTC. Translation gives CAISVDRGRGGYTF.

This chain joins TRBV5-5 and TRBJ1-4, with 7 bases identical to TRBD1. With V trimmed by 4 bases and J by 0 bases, 15 bases remained unmatched. CDR3 length equals 19 residues. Germline V gives CDR1 SGHKS, CDR2 YYEKEE (reference sequence). For the CDR3, the DNA is TGTGCCAGCAGCCCCGGGACTCTACAGGGGTATGCAACTAATGAAAAACTGTTTTTT. As protein: CASSPGTLQGYATNEKLFF.

The chain carries TRBV7-2 and TRBJ2-7; D may be TRBD1 (6 bases). The germline V gene encodes CDR1 SGHTA and CDR2 FQGNSA. This CDR3 region has 16 residues. V lost 1 base to trimming and J lost 2 bases, with 15 bases between them. The CDR3 region is CASSLDRDTPTYEQYF. In DNA, the CDR3 is TGTGCCAGCAGCTTAGACCGGGACACACCGACCTACGAGCAGTACTTC.

This clone was observed a handful of times. This chain uses TRBV2 with TRBJ1-6; no clear D. CDR3 length equals 15 residues. Germline values: CDR1 SNHLY, CDR2 FYNNEI. Trimming left V 2 bases short and J 3 bases short, with 8 bases between. The CDR3 region is CASSETRYYNSPLHF. Here the CDR3 DNA reads TGTGCCAGCAGTGAAACTCGGTACTATAATTCACCCCTCCACTTT.

The rearrangement joins TRBV7-3 to TRBJ2-1; D tentatively fits TRBD1 or TRBD2 (5 bases each). CDR3 length: 14 amino acids. The ends were cut back, 4 bases at V and 7 bases at J, with 14 bases in the middle. Germline-derived CDR1 and CDR2 are SGHTA and FQGTGA. The CDR3 loop is CASSSAGTPNEQFF. In nucleotides, the CDR3 is TGTGCCAGCAGCTCTGCCGGGACCCCAAATGAGCAGTTCTTC.

V usage is TRBV4-1 and J usage is TRBJ1-1; D might be TRBD1 (5 bases). From germline, CDR1 is MGHRA and CDR2 YSYEKL. With 2 bases removed from V and 1 base from J, the gap between germline ends came to 14 bases. The CDR3 length is 16 residues. CDR3 DNA: TGCGCCAGCAGCCAATTGACGGGGACGGGGAACACTGAAGCTTTCTTT. Translated: CASSQLTGTGNTEAFF.

In DNA form, the CDR3 reads TGTGCCAGCAGCTTTTCCCTACAGTCCCCCTCAGTCTATGGCTACACCTTC. Encoded protein: CASSFSLQSPSVYGYTF. V and J are TRBV5-5 and TRBJ1-2, with unresolved D. With 2 bases removed from V and 4 bases from J, the gap between germline ends came to 21 bases. The CDR3 covers 17 residues. Per germline, CDR1 SGHKS and CDR2 YYEKEE (reference sequence).

The CDR3 loop is CASSLVTDSMNTEAFF. The CDR3 nucleotides read TGTGCCAGCAGCCTCGTGACAGACAGCATGAACACTGAAGCTTTCTTT. This chain links TRBV7-6 with TRBJ1-1, with D tentatively TRBD1 (5 bases). The ends were cut back, 5 bases at V and 0 bases at J, with 16 bases in the middle. CDR3 size: 16 residues. From germline, CDR1 is SGHVS and CDR2 FNYEAQ.

CDR3 loop: CASSQAVGNTEAFF. Written as DNA, the CDR3 is TGTGCCAGCAGCCAAGCGGTAGGGAACACTGAAGCTTTCTTT. This chain uses TRBV3-1 (or the pseudogene TRBV3-2) with TRBJ1-1; D is undetermined. The CDR3 runs to 14 residues. Germline CDR1 LGHDT, CDR2 YNNKEL (reference sequence). Trimming left V 1 base short and J 1 base short, with 7 bases between.